This T cell receptor beta chain was retrieved from a study of blood T cell repertoires in COVID-19. TCRdb's table, derived via immunoSEQ multiplex PCR, lists solely in-frame clones and lacks some. The sample records hundreds of thousands of clones, approximately 90% being singletons. V shed 3 bases and J 5 bases; nucleotides not matched to a gene: 15. This CDR3 is 16 amino acids long. The germline V gene has CDR1 DFQATT and CDR2 SNEGSKA (reference sequence). The sequence was obtained from a woman aged 45-65 years who had recovered from COVID-19. This chain joins TRBV20-1 and TRBJ2-5, with 7 bases matching TRBD1. Source material: PBMCs or T cells enriched from blood (not recorded which). The CDR3 sequence is CSASSLRDSFWETQYF. The CDR3 DNA follows: TGCAGTGCTAGTAGCCTCCGGGACAGTTTTTGGGAGACCCAGTACTTC.